This T cell receptor beta chain comes out of a study of chemoradiotherapy in HPV16-positive cancers. Turning to the study itself: Functional T-cell assays on a couple of HPV16-positive patients' cells defined candidate HPV-specific clones and common TCR motifs. Study-level findings and limits: Better recurrence-free survival went with HPV-responsive T-cell expansion in HPV16-positive patients.

The J segment lost 2 bases and the V segment lost 4 bases, leaving 5 bases of the junction unmatched. The CDR3 is 14 residues long. From germline, CDR1 is KGHSH and CDR2 LQKENI. Only in-frame clones appear in the TCRdb table, and some are missing; sequencing was by immunoSEQ multiplex PCR. The table lists 10,000 to 15,000 clones, roughly 77% of them singletons. This clone was counted once. Its cognate antigen is unknown. This rearrangement joins TRBV18 to TRBJ2-7; 7 bases fit TRBD1. The source is a human donor with HPV-associated anogenital cancer. The biological material was taken from a patient who underwent chemoradiotherapy. The CDR3 protein is CASSLTGDTYEQYF. CDR3 nucleotide sequence: TGTGCCAGCTCACTAACAGGGGATACCTACGAGCAGTACTTC.